A selection of T cell receptor beta chains follows, all from one sample in a study of blood T cell repertoires in COVID-19. Sequencing was performed with immunoSEQ multiplex PCR; in TCRdb, only in-frame clones are kept and a portion is missing. Found here are around 230,000 clones, 70% to 90% of them singletons; the top ten hold nearly 9.5%. The sequencing sample was made of PBMCs or T cells enriched from blood (not recorded which). Receptors originate from a man aged 40-55 years who had recovered from COVID-19. Both conserved end residues are trimmed from each CDR3. The D gene is left open where the match is weak.

len	v_gene	d_gene	j_gene	CDR3aa
8	TRBV10-1	.	TRBJ1-5	AANGQPQH
14	TRBV19	TRBD1	TRBJ1-3	ASSMTGLSSGNTIY
13	TRBV4-1	.	TRBJ2-7	ASSMRGQSYYEQY
14	TRBV9	TRBD1	TRBJ1-2	ASSARTGAPIYGYT
13	TRBV30	.	TRBJ1-6	AWSRQLAGNSPLH
9	TRBV20-1	.	TRBJ2-3	SARDTDTQY
11	TRBV6-6	TRBD1	TRBJ1-2	ASRATGTYGYT
13	TRBV7-9	.	TRBJ2-1	ASSPGETSNNEQF
14	TRBV5-1	TRBD2	TRBJ2-2	ASSLALAGENGELF
11	TRBV2	.	TRBJ1-5	ASSEETDLPQH
14	TRBV13	.	TRBJ2-2	ASSRGLAQGTGELF
13	TRBV28	TRBD2	TRBJ2-7	ASSLAVAGGFWEY
11	TRBV7-2	.	TRBJ2-5	ASSLPSEETQY
12	TRBV6-5	TRBD1	TRBJ1-4	ASLDRAGNEKLF
12	TRBV3-1/TRBV3-2	.	TRBJ2-6	ASNNRAGANVLT
13	TRBV18	.	TRBJ1-5	ASSPQEESGGPQH
12	TRBV9	TRBD1	TRBJ1-5	ASSPTGDNQPQH